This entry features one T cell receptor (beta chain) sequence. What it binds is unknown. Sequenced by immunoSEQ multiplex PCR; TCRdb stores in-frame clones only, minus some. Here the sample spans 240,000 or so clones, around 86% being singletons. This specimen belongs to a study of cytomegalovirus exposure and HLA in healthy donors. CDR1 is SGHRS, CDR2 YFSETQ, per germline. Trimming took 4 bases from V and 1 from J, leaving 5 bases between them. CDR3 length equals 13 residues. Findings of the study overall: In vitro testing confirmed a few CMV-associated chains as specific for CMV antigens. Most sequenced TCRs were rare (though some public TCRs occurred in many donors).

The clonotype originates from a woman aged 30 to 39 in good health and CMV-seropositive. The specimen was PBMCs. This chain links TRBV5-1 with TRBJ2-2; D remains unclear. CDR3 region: CASSIQNTGELFF. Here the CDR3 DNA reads TGCGCCAGCAGCATACAGAACACCGGGGAGCTGTTTTTT.